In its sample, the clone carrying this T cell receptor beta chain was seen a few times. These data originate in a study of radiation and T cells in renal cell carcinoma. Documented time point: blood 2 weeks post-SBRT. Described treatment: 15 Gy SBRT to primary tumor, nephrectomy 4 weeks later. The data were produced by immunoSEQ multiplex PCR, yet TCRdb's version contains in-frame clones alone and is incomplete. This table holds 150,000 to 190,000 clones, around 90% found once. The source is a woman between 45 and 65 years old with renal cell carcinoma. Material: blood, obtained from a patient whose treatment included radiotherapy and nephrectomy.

The CDR3 loop reads CASSQSYSYEQYF. The CDR3 nucleotides read TGTGCCAGCAGCCAATCGTATTCCTACGAGCAGTACTTC. J is TRBJ2-7 and V is TRBV16; D is unclear. Germline lookup yields CDR1 KGHSY and CDR2 FQNENV. V was shortened by 0 bases and J by 1 base, with 4 bases between the two germline ends. The CDR3 length is 13 residues.